Below are 14 T cell receptor beta chains sequenced from a single sample in a study of identifying expanded T cells in peripheral blood. Sequencing was performed with immunoSEQ multiplex PCR; in TCRdb, only in-frame clones are kept and a portion is missing. The sample includes 50,000 to 75,000 clones, approximately 89% seen only once; the top ten take under 5%. The specimen was blood. The receptors here all came from a person between 18 and 75 years old in good health.

This chain joins TRBV30 and TRBJ1-5; D remains unclear. This CDR3 contains 14 residues. Germline V gene lookup returns CDR1 GTSNPN and CDR2 SVGIG (reference sequence). V shed 2 bases and J shed 2 bases, with 10 bases lying between them. The CDR3 sequence is CAWSLGRGNQPQHF. As DNA, the CDR3 is TGTGCCTGGAGTCTCGGACGGGGCAATCAGCCCCAGCATTTT.

This chain links TRBV14 with TRBJ1-2, with D possibly matching TRBD1 (5 bases). The CDR3 covers 16 residues. Trimming pared 4 bases from V and 2 bases from J, leaving 17 bases between. Per germline, CDR1 SGHDN and CDR2 FVKESK. DNA for the CDR3: TGTGCCAGCAGCCCCCCGGTAGGGGTGCGCAACTATGGCTACACCTTC. As protein: CASSPPVGVRNYGYTF.

The V gene is TRBV28, the J gene TRBJ2-5; 11 bases match TRBD2. CDR3 length: 15 residues. The germline V gene has CDR1 MDHEN and CDR2 SYDVKM. Trimming cost V 7 bases and J 4 bases; bases outside gene matches: 8. This CDR3 is CASNLAGGGGETQYF. The CDR3 DNA reads TGTGCCAGCAATCTAGCGGGAGGAGGAGGAGAGACCCAGTACTTC.

The genes are TRBV7-2 and TRBJ2-7, with D unresolved. CDR3 length: 12 amino acids. V lost 4 bases and J 2 bases, leaving 6 bases between the germline ends. The V gene's germline CDR1 is SGHTA and CDR2 FQGNSA. This CDR3 reads CASSSPAYEQYF. The CDR3 coding sequence is TGTGCCAGCAGCTCCCCCGCCTACGAGCAGTACTTC.

The chain employs TRBV10-2 and TRBJ2-7, with 7 bases matching TRBD2. The J segment lost 0 bases and the V segment lost 3 bases, leaving 17 bases of the junction unmatched. Germline values: CDR1 WSHSY, CDR2 SAAADI. CDR3 length equals 19 residues. The CDR3 sequence: CASSDKVGEGPRGSYEQYF. For the CDR3, the DNA is TGCGCCAGCAGTGATAAGGTGGGGGAGGGCCCTAGAGGCTCCTACGAGCAGTACTTC.

The chain links TRBV5-6 to TRBJ2-3; D remains unclear. From germline, CDR1 is SGHDT and CDR2 YYEEEE. Trimming removed 4 bases from V and 4 bases from J, with 7 bases in between. The CDR3 runs to 12 residues. Here the CDR3 DNA reads TGTGCCAGCAGCACCGTTCCAGATACGCAGTATTTT. Amino acids: CASSTVPDTQYF.

The V gene is TRBV5-1, the J gene TRBJ2-7, with D perhaps matching TRBD1 (6 bases). CDR1 and CDR2 (germline): SGHRS, YFSETQ. V lost 2 bases and J lost 4, with 13 bases in between. The CDR3 contains 14 residues. This chain's CDR3 is CASSLAGAGYEQYF. The CDR3 DNA sequence: TGCGCCAGCAGCTTAGCAGGGGCCGGGTACGAGCAGTACTTC.

The chain links TRBV7-9 to TRBJ1-5; unclear D gene. Germline V gene sequence: CDR1 SEHNR, CDR2 FQNEAQ (reference sequence). The CDR3 is made up of 13 amino acids. Trimming removed 5 bases at V and 0 bases at J, with 5 bases between. The CDR3 sequence is CASSPHSNQPQHF. CDR3 coding DNA: TGTGCCAGCAGCCCCCATAGCAATCAGCCCCAGCATTTT.

The CDR3 DNA reads TGTGCCATCAGTCCCGAGGCGAGGGAGACCCAGTACTTC. Translation: CAISPEARETQYF. This rearrangement joins TRBV10-3 to TRBJ2-5; D is unclear. CDR1 and CDR2 (germline): ENHRY, SYGVKD. V was shortened by 5 bases and J by 5 bases, with 12 bases between the two germline ends. CDR3 size: 13 residues.

This clone was seen only once. The rearrangement uses TRBV4-3 and TRBJ2-1; tentatively, D is TRBD2 (6 bases). CDR1 is LGHNA and CDR2 is YSLEER in the germline V gene. V lost 2 bases, J lost 4 bases, and 12 bases lay in between. CDR3 length equals 15 residues. The CDR3 DNA is TGCGCCAGCAGCCAATCTTTCGCGGGGTACAATGAGCAGTTCTTC. Translating it yields CASSQSFAGYNEQFF.

This clone occurred a few times. The chain is built from TRBV5-4 and TRBJ2-2, with D unclear. Looked up from germline, CDR1 is SGHNT and CDR2 is YYREEE (reference sequence). The CDR3 covers 17 residues. Trimming left V 3 bases short and J 1 base short, with 16 bases between. The CDR3 nucleotides are TGTGCCAGCAGCTCGGGCCGATCCGCTTTGAACACCGGGGAGCTGTTTTTT. Translated, it gives CASSSGRSALNTGELFF.

The chain is built from TRBV5-6 and TRBJ2-7, with D unclear. Per germline, CDR1 SGHDT and CDR2 YYEEEE. This CDR3 comprises 15 residues. The V and J ends lost 2 bases and 3 bases respectively, with 15 bases between them. CDR3 nucleotide sequence: TGTGCCAGCAGCTTCCCCCTGGAGCGAAACTACGAGCAGTACTTC. This codes for CASSFPLERNYEQYF.

The rearrangement joins TRBV29-1 to TRBJ2-3; possible D gene TRBD1, 6 bases. The CDR3 sequence is 16 residues long. Per germline, CDR1 SQVTM and CDR2 ANQGSEA. V shed 3 bases and J shed 2 bases, with 18 bases lying between them. The CDR3 nucleotides read TGCAGCGTTGAGTTGCTCGGACAGACGTACACAGATACGCAGTATTTT. It codes for CSVELLGQTYTDTQYF.

The J gene is TRBJ2-5, the V gene TRBV19; D assignment may be TRBD1 or TRBD2 (5 bases each). The CDR3 has 13 residues. Germline V CDR1 and CDR2: LNHDA, SQIVND (reference sequence). The V end lost 7 bases, the J end lost 5 bases, and 14 bases lay between the germline ends. The CDR3 bases are TGTGCCAGTATAGGAAACTGGGGGGAGACCCAGTACTTC. It translates to CASIGNWGETQYF. The full variable domain, rest sourced from reference TRBV19 and TRBJ2-5, is DGGITQSPKYLFRKEGQNVTLSCEQNLNHDAMYWYRQDPGQGLRLIYYSQIVNDFQKGDIAEGYSVSREKKESFPLTVTSAQKNPTAFYLCASIGNWGETQYFGPGTRLLVL.